This T cell receptor beta chain appears in the sequencing data of a study of radiation and T cells in renal cell carcinoma. Germline lookup yields CDR1 MGHDK and CDR2 SYGVNS. This CDR3 has 15 residues. J lost 3 bases, V lost 3 bases, and 5 bases had no gene match. The sample's time point: blood 4 weeks post-SBRT, at nephrectomy. Regarding treatment: 15 Gy SBRT to primary tumor, nephrectomy 4 weeks later. Nephrectomy followed 15 Gy stereotactic body radiation by 4 weeks. Radiation-treated patients gave blood at baseline, week 2 and week 4. The protocol was immunoSEQ multiplex PCR, while the TCRdb copy is restricted to in-frame clones and leaves out a portion. Found here are under 100,000 clones, around 84% of them singletons; the top ten hold approximately 6.9%. General observations from the study: In blood, top tumor clones expanded by 2 weeks, shrinking by 4.

Comment on this clone: Its target is unknown.

The rearrangement uses TRBV25-1 and TRBJ2-7, with TRBD1 matching 10 bases. Sequenced here: blood, sampled from a patient whose treatment included radiotherapy and nephrectomy. This TCR was sampled from a man aged 55 to 69 with renal cell carcinoma. CDR3 region: CASSDGTGVVYEQYF. CDR3 DNA sequence: TGTGCCAGCAGTGATGGGACAGGGGTCGTCTACGAGCAGTACTTC.